This is a list of T cell receptor beta chains from one sample in a study of T cell responses to AZD1222 COVID-19 vaccine. Sequenced by immunoSEQ multiplex PCR; TCRdb stores in-frame clones only, minus some. The sample has under 95,000 clones, 85% to 90% seen once. The sample here was peripheral blood, taken 28 days after the second AZD1222 dose. The receptor source for this set is an adult who received the AZD1222 COVID-19 vaccine. The CDR3 runs from the conserved cysteine through the conserved F or W. The order of the fields is V gene, J gene, CDR3 protein.

TRBV29-1	TRBJ1-3	CSGWDRGNTIYF
TRBV11-2	TRBJ2-5	CASSSRTSGGAGETQYF
TRBV5-1	TRBJ2-5	CASSIGQPSTETQYF
TRBV9	TRBJ1-3	CASSPQTGYRNTIYF
TRBV30	TRBJ2-7	CARPNPGGGVETYEQYF
TRBV5-1	TRBJ2-1	CASSLGTGGWEQFF
TRBV18	TRBJ2-7	CASSPRDTEEQYF
TRBV3-1/TRBV3-2	TRBJ2-5	CASSQFSPGETQYF
TRBV5-1	TRBJ2-7	CASSLLGTSIIYEQYF
TRBV29-1	TRBJ1-4	CSVLGEGGLTNEKLFF
TRBV6-4	TRBJ1-1	CASSDDWMGAAFF
TRBV30	TRBJ2-2	CAWTIAGGPNTGELFF
TRBV28	TRBJ2-2	CASSGTSGDNTGELFF
TRBV6-4	TRBJ2-2	CASSDSIGELFF
TRBV3-1/TRBV3-2	TRBJ2-1	CASSSQGSGPDWWEQFF
TRBV19	TRBJ1-1	CASSRQLSTSMNTEAFF
TRBV7-2	TRBJ1-2	CASSFLQYGYTF
TRBV24-1	TRBJ2-3	CATMGTGYTDTQYF
TRBV6-4	TRBJ2-2	CASRPSNTGELFF
TRBV6-2/TRBV6-3	TRBJ2-1	CASSYETAKGQFF
TRBV28	TRBJ1-6	CASSSPLLGSYNSPLHF
TRBV28	TRBJ2-7	CASSLGTGRRDEQYF
TRBV12-3/TRBV12-4	TRBJ2-1	CASRDTYNEQFF
TRBV11-2	TRBJ1-3	CASSLVRSSGNTIYF
TRBV5-5	TRBJ1-2	CASSVLTGRPYGYTF
TRBV6-6	TRBJ2-1	CASSYSGSNEQFF
TRBV30	TRBJ2-3	CAWGPKDTQYF
TRBV7-6	TRBJ1-3	CASSLALYRTSGNTIYF
TRBV30	TRBJ1-5	CAWNNGLNQPQHF
TRBV30	TRBJ1-1	CAWSVRGLGTEAFF
TRBV29-1	TRBJ2-2	CSVIRAGNAGELFF
TRBV6-5	TRBJ1-1	CASSPGQTKAFF
TRBV11-2	TRBJ2-7	CASSILKRTATSAYEQYF
TRBV11-1	TRBJ2-7	CASSLETGSPSYEQYF
TRBV2	TRBJ1-2	CASGDRGDYGYTF
TRBV5-1	TRBJ2-7	CASSTFYEQYF
TRBV27	TRBJ1-4	CASRQGKEDEKLFF
TRBV19	TRBJ1-1	CASSIKGGQENTEAFF
TRBV5-4	TRBJ1-6	CASSPDRFNSPLHF
TRBV3-1/TRBV3-2	TRBJ2-7	CASSPLGQGNHEQYF
TRBV2	TRBJ1-5	CASSVRVSQPQHF
TRBV5-4	TRBJ2-5	CASSQDPETQYF
TRBV4-2	TRBJ2-3	CASSESTDTQYF
TRBV6-2/TRBV6-3	TRBJ2-2	CASSYSGFTGELFF
TRBV28	TRBJ1-5	CASSTIAGPYQPQHF
TRBV19	TRBJ2-1	CASSTRTGKEQFF
TRBV7-6	TRBJ1-3	CASSLARGGNTIYF
TRBV11-2	TRBJ1-5	CASSLGGTGNQPQHF
TRBV20-1	TRBJ1-5	CSAREFEPQHF